These 14 T cell receptor beta chains share one sample of origin, sequenced in a study of shared clonotypes between healthy human individuals (dated by TCRdb to the early 2020s). The library was generated by the immunoSEQ multiplex PCR assay. TCRdb re-hosts the immuneACCESS table, in-frame sequences only. Its copies lack some clones; in the studies checked, an unresolved V gene accounts for under half of them, and the cause for the rest is not known. The sample records about 1 million clones, around 82% of which are singletons. In total, the top ten clones hold about 0.52% of the sample. The sequenced material came from memory CD4+ T cells from PBMCs. This sample's cell subset or site label indicates: CD45RA-negative fraction. The receptors originated from a man aged 18 to 35 in good health. Some clones in this sample may be carry-over from other donors' samples.

Points on this clone: At the DNA level, this CDR3 is encoded by other sequences in the same sample as well. V and J are TRBV30 and TRBJ2-5; 7 positions agree with TRBD1. Losses at the gene ends were 0 bases for V and 5 bases for J; bases not matched to a gene: 0. The CDR3 is 12 residues long. Germline V gives CDR1 GTSNPN, CDR2 SVGIG (reference sequence). The DNA of the CDR3 is TGTGCCTGGAGTGTGACAGGGGAGACCCAGTACTTC. Encoded protein: CAWSVTGETQYF.

This clone was picked up a small number of times. The chain carries TRBV27 and TRBJ1-5; the D gene is possibly TRBD1 (6 bases). The V gene's germline CDR1 is MNHEY and CDR2 SMNVEV (reference sequence). CDR3 length equals 16 residues. The germline V and J ends were trimmed by 5 bases and 1 base, with 15 bases remaining between them. The CDR3, as DNA: TGTGCCAGCAGTCCGCTACAGGGTTCGAGCAATCAGCCCCAGCATTTT. It specifies CASSPLQGSSNQPQHF.

This chain links TRBV6-1 with TRBJ2-2; 10 positions agree with TRBD1. Per the germline V gene, CDR1 is MNHNS and CDR2 is SASEGT. The V and J ends lost 6 bases and 5 bases, in that order; junction bases with no gene match: 6. This CDR3 is built from 15 residues. CDR3 sequence (DNA): TGTGCCAGCAGAGGGGACAGGGGCCTTACCGGGGAGCTGTTTTTT. As protein: CASRGDRGLTGELFF.

The V and J genes are TRBV4-2 and TRBJ2-5; D could derive from TRBD1 or TRBD2 (5 bases each). CDR1 is LGHNA, CDR2 YNFKEQ, per germline. Trimming removed 3 bases at V and 6 bases at J, with 14 bases between. The CDR3 loop spans 14 amino acids. The CDR3 loop reads CASSQRGVGQTQYF. The DNA of the CDR3 is TGTGCCAGCAGCCAGAGGGGAGTTGGGCAGACCCAGTACTTC.

The rearrangement joins TRBV2 to TRBJ2-7; D may correspond to TRBD1 or TRBD2 (5 bases each). Germline V gives CDR1 SNHLY, CDR2 FYNNEI. V was shortened by 6 bases and J by 7 bases, with 13 bases between the two germline ends. This CDR3 contains 12 residues. The CDR3 DNA follows: TGTGCCAGCAGGCCCGAGGGGAGTGAGCAGTACTTC. This translates into CASRPEGSEQYF.

Comment on this clone: Other DNA sequences from this sample encode an identical CDR3 as well. The chain carries TRBV29-1 and TRBJ2-5; a weak D match, TRBD2 (5 bases). Per the germline V gene, CDR1 is SQVTM and CDR2 is ANQGSEA. The CDR3 extends over 11 amino acids. The V and J ends lost 7 bases and 2 bases respectively, with 8 bases between them. The CDR3 sequence is CSAGVQETQYF. CDR3 DNA: TGCAGCGCCGGGGTTCAAGAGACCCAGTACTTC.

In its sample, this clone was seen a few times. The sample holds other DNA sequences that translate to the same CDR3. The gene calls are TRBV25-1 and TRBJ1-5; possible D gene TRBD1, 6 bases. Trimming pared 1 base from V and 3 bases from J, leaving 7 bases between. CDR1 is MGHDK, CDR2 SYGVNS, per germline. This CDR3 spans 14 amino acids. CDR3 bases: TGTGCCAGCAGTGAATGGACAGTCAATCAGCCCCAGCATTTT. The encoded protein is CASSEWTVNQPQHF.

The sample holds a few counts of this clone. The chain combines TRBV2 with TRBJ1-5; TRBD1 matches at 8 bases. In germline, CDR1 is SNHLY, CDR2 FYNNEI. The CDR3 loop spans 14 amino acids. V was pared by 4 bases and J by 5 bases, with 4 bases of the junction left unmatched. CDR3 nucleotide sequence: TGTGCCAGCAGTGGACAGGGGTCCCATCAGCCCCAGCATTTT. Its translation: CASSGQGSHQPQHF.

Worth noting for this clone: The sample has other DNA sequences that encode this CDR3 too. The chain is built from TRBV18 and TRBJ2-7; TRBD1 agrees at 9 bases. CDR3 length: 14 amino acids. V trimming: 3 bases; J trimming: 3 bases; junction bases outside the gene matches: 3. CDR1 and CDR2 (germline): KGHSH, LQKENI. Here the CDR3 DNA reads TGTGCCAGCTCACCTGGGACAGGGAACTACGAGCAGTACTTC. It codes for CASSPGTGNYEQYF.

This clone was counted at least ten times. The J gene is TRBJ1-1, the V gene TRBV6-1; the match to TRBD1 covers 10 bases. The J segment lost 8 bases and the V segment lost 4 bases, leaving 13 bases of the junction unmatched. The germline CDR1 and CDR2 sequences are MNHNS and SASEGT. This CDR3 comprises 16 residues. Here the CDR3 reads CASSGGEGQGFYEAFF. The CDR3 DNA is TGTGCCAGCAGTGGGGGAGAGGGACAGGGGTTCTACGAAGCTTTCTTT.

J is TRBJ2-3 and V is TRBV28, with TRBD2 as a possible D gene (6 bases). Germline CDR1 and CDR2: MDHEN and SYDVKM. The CDR3 covers 15 residues. The V gene lost 3 bases and the J gene lost 7 bases, with 17 bases spanning the gap. This chain's CDR3 is CASSFLGGDIHTQYF. CDR3 DNA sequence: TGTGCCAGCAGTTTCTTGGGAGGCGATATCCATACGCAGTATTTT.

As concerns this clone: As the CDR3 is not closed by the conserved phenylalanine or tryptophan, this likely results from a read error. The chain is built from TRBV5-4 and TRBJ1-1; D remains ambiguous. Germline loops: CDR1 SGHNT, CDR2 YYREEE (reference sequence). The CDR3 consists of 12 residues. With 0 bases removed from V and 3 bases from J, the gap between germline ends came to 3 bases. As DNA, the CDR3 is TGTGCCAGCAGCTTGGGGCACACTGAAGCTTTCTAT. This translates into CASSLGHTEAFY.

V is TRBV4-3 and J is TRBJ2-5; maybe TRBD2 (6 bases). Germline V lookup: CDR1 LGHNA, CDR2 YSLEER. The CDR3 loop spans 14 amino acids. Trimming took 1 base from V and 5 from J, leaving 11 bases between them. CDR3 region: CASSQGGLGETQYF. For the CDR3, the DNA is TGCGCCAGCAGCCAAGGGGGACTTGGGGAGACCCAGTACTTC.

The gene calls are TRBV14 and TRBJ2-2, with a possible D match to TRBD1 (6 bases). V was clipped by 1 base and J by 4 bases, with 19 bases between them. The CDR3 covers 18 residues. The germline V gene encodes CDR1 SGHDN and CDR2 FVKESK. CDR3 nucleotides: TGTGCCAGCAGCCAAGTGATTTTGTTGGGGGCTGGCACCGGGGAGCTGTTTTTT. It codes for CASSQVILLGAGTGELFF.